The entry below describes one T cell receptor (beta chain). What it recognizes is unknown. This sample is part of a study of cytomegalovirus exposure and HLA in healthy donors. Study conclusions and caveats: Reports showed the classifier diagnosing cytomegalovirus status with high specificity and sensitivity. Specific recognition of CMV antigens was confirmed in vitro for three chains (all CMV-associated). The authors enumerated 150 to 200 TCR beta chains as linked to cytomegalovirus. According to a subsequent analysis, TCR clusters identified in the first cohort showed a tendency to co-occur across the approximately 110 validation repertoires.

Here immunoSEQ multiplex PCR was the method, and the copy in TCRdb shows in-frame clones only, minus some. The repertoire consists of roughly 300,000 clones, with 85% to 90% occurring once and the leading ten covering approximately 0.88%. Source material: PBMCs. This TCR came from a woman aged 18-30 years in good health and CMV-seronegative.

The CDR3 sequence is CASSSGTSGSAEPYEQYF. The CDR3 region has the DNA TGTGCCAGCAGTTCCGGGACTAGCGGGAGCGCCGAGCCCTACGAGCAGTACTTC. The chain links TRBV27 to TRBJ2-7; 14 bases align to TRBD2. This CDR3 comprises 18 residues. V gave up 4 bases and J gave up 2 bases; unmatched junction bases: 10. Germline V gene lookup returns CDR1 MNHEY and CDR2 SMNVEV (reference sequence).